This T cell receptor beta chain originates from a study of blood T cell repertoires in COVID-19. Study-level background: Nucleic acid was either cDNA or gDNA, and it came from T cells, B-cell-depleted T cells, or PBMCs.

The V end was cut by 8 bases, the J end by 0 bases, with 10 bases between. The CDR3 is made up of 13 amino acids. Germline CDR1 is MNHEY and CDR2 is SVGAGI. The table came from immunoSEQ multiplex PCR; TCRdb's copy has only in-frame clones and leaves some out. Altogether under 250,000 clones are present, 83% being singletons, with the ten largest covering 2% to 3%. The chain is built from TRBV6-5 and TRBJ2-5; a weak D match, TRBD1 (5 bases). The receptor's source is a middle-aged woman with active or convalescent COVID-19. Material: peripheral blood. CDR3 amino acids: CASRAGHQETQYF. For the CDR3, the DNA is TGTGCCAGCCGAGCAGGGCACCAAGAGACCCAGTACTTC.